Following are 31 T cell receptor beta chains from one sample sequenced in a study of blood T cell repertoires in COVID-19. The table came from immunoSEQ multiplex PCR; TCRdb's copy has only in-frame clones and leaves some out. The sample has 91,000 or so clones; about 86% are singletons. Sequenced material: peripheral blood. These receptors all come from a woman aged 55 to 70 in a cohort sampled during active or convalescent COVID-19.

The chain is built from TRBV11-2 and TRBJ2-5; D is unresolved. Looked up from germline, CDR1 is SGHAT and CDR2 is FQNNGV. V was pared by 0 bases and J by 7 bases, with 9 bases between. The CDR3 loop spans 13 amino acids. The CDR3 nucleotides are TGTGCCAGCAGCTTAGATACAGTAGGGACCCAGTACTTC. It yields the protein CASSLDTVGTQYF.

This clone was observed a handful of times. The V gene is TRBV5-1, the J gene TRBJ2-3, with 12 bases lining up with TRBD2. V lost 4 bases to trimming and J lost 0 bases; unmatched junction nucleotides: 3. CDR3 length: 16 residues. Germline V gene sequence: CDR1 SGHRS, CDR2 YFSETQ. Here the CDR3 DNA reads TGCGCCAGCAGCAAAGGACTAGCGGGGAGCACAGATACGCAGTATTTT. Encoded protein: CASSKGLAGSTDTQYF.

V is TRBV10-1 and J is TRBJ2-6; D is perhaps TRBD2 (7 bases). Trimming pared 0 bases from V and 5 bases from J, leaving 14 bases between. The length of the CDR3 is 17 residues. Per the germline V gene, CDR1 is WNHNN and CDR2 is SYGVQD (reference sequence). The CDR3 region is CASSESDGGAWANVLTF. The CDR3 bases are TGCGCCAGCAGTGAGTCGGATGGGGGGGCTTGGGCCAACGTCCTGACTTTC.

The CDR3 DNA is TGTGCCAGCAGTCCCCGGGGGGAGGGACGGCAAAATGAAAAACTGTTTTTT. It is translated as CASSPRGEGRQNEKLFF. The chain joins TRBV6-6 to TRBJ1-4; D may be TRBD1 (5 bases). Germline loops: CDR1 MNHNY, CDR2 SVGAGI (reference sequence). The CDR3 is made up of 17 amino acids. V was pared by 5 bases and J by 5 bases, with 21 bases between.

The chain combines TRBV2 with TRBJ2-6, with TRBD1 as a possible D gene (5 bases). V lost 7 bases, J lost 0 bases, and 10 bases lay in between. Germline values: CDR1 SNHLY, CDR2 FYNNEI. The CDR3 covers 15 residues. CDR3 DNA: TGTGCCAGCACCGGACACCCCTCTGGGGCCAACGTCCTGACTTTC. Translated: CASTGHPSGANVLTF.

The genes are TRBV11-1 and TRBJ1-4; possibly TRBD1 for D (5 bases). The germline V and J ends were trimmed by 4 bases and 5 bases, with 11 bases remaining between them. The germline V gene encodes CDR1 SGHAT and CDR2 FQDESV (reference sequence). CDR3 length: 14 amino acids. Here the CDR3 DNA reads TGTGCCAGCAGCTCCCGACAGATGAATGAAAAACTGTTTTTT. Translating it yields CASSSRQMNEKLFF.

The V call is TRBV7-9, the J call TRBJ1-6; 7 nucleotides match TRBD1. Germline CDR1 is SEHNR and CDR2 is FQNEAQ (reference sequence). The CDR3 has 15 amino acids. With V trimmed by 1 base and J by 7 bases, 4 bases remained unmatched. Here the CDR3 DNA reads TGTGCCAGCAGCTTAGATGGGACAGCAAATTCACCCCTCCACTTT. Protein: CASSLDGTANSPLHF. The full variable domain, its missing parts supplied by reference TRBV7-9 and TRBJ1-6, is DTGVSQNPRHKITKRGQNVTFRCDPISEHNRLYWYRQTLGQGPEFLTYFQNEAQLEKSRLLSDRFSAERPKGSFSTLEIQRTEQGDSAMYLCASSLDGTANSPLHFGNGTRLTVT.

V gene TRBV21-1 combines with J gene TRBJ1-2; the table's D call, TRBD1, was not checked against the DNA. TRBV21-1 is listed as a pseudogene. The CDR3 is 12 residues long. CDR3 sequence (DNA): TGTGCCAAAACCGCAGGGAATTATGGCTACACCTTC. Translated, it gives CAKTAGNYGYTF.

This chain links TRBV28 with TRBJ1-1; D possibly corresponds to TRBD1 (5 bases). CDR1 is MDHEN and CDR2 is SYDVKM in the germline V gene. Trimming pared 6 bases from V and 8 bases from J, leaving 10 bases between. The CDR3 totals 11 residues. The CDR3 reads CASRGLVEAFF. The CDR3 region has the DNA TGTGCCAGCAGGGGGCTCGTGGAAGCTTTCTTT.

In DNA, the CDR3 is TGTGCCAGCAGCCAATTAGCGGGGGGCCCCTACAATGAGCAGTTCTTC. It translates to CASSQLAGGPYNEQFF. The chain carries TRBV3-1 (or the pseudogene TRBV3-2) and TRBJ2-1, with TRBD2 matching 10 bases. The junction had 3 bases not matched to a gene; V was cut back by 2 bases and J by 2 bases. The CDR3 covers 16 residues. The germline gives CDR1 LGHDT, CDR2 YNNKEL (reference sequence).

This chain links TRBV13 with TRBJ2-5; 7 nucleotides agree with TRBD1. The CDR3 loop spans 14 amino acids. Germline values: CDR1 PRHDT, CDR2 FYEKMQ (reference sequence). V was pared by 5 bases and J by 1 base, with 4 bases of the junction left unmatched. CDR3 region: CASSPGQFQETQYF. The CDR3 coding sequence is TGTGCCAGCAGCCCGGGACAGTTCCAAGAGACCCAGTACTTC.

The genes are TRBV19 and TRBJ1-1; D not certain. The CDR3 spans 13 residues. Trimming shortened V by 5 bases and J by 6 bases, and 13 bases separated the two germline ends. Germline V gives CDR1 LNHDA, CDR2 SQIVND (reference sequence). The DNA of the CDR3 is TGTGCCAGTAGTGCGGGCCCGAGGGCTGAAGCTTTCTTT. It specifies CASSAGPRAEAFF.

This clone occurred once. The genes are TRBV19 and TRBJ2-1; possible D gene TRBD2, 5 bases. The CDR3 extends over 14 amino acids. CDR1 and CDR2 from the germline V gene are LNHDA and SQIVND (reference sequence). Trimming took 7 bases from V and 5 from J, leaving 15 bases between them. The CDR3 coding sequence is TGTGCCAGTATAGACATGGGGAGTCACAATGAGCAGTTCTTC. The encoded protein is CASIDMGSHNEQFF.

This clone was seen only once. The chain carries TRBV11-2 and TRBJ2-7; TRBD2 aligns across 9 bases. After removal of 2 bases from V and 3 bases from J, the junction contained 2 bases not matched to a gene. This CDR3 has 14 amino acids. Germline V gives CDR1 SGHAT, CDR2 FQNNGV. The CDR3 DNA reads as TGTGCCAGCAGCTTAAGCGGGGGGCTCTACGAGCAGTACTTC. Translation: CASSLSGGLYEQYF.

The chain couples TRBV7-3 to TRBJ2-2; D gene ambiguous. CDR3 length equals 15 residues. With 5 bases removed from V and 3 bases from J, the gap between germline ends came to 13 bases. Germline CDR1 reads SGHTA; CDR2 reads FQGTGA. The CDR3 protein is CASSRSRRDTGELFF. CDR3 in DNA: TGTGCCAGCAGCCGGTCCCGACGGGACACCGGGGAGCTGTTTTTT.

The chain carries TRBV21-1 and TRBJ2-7; the table's D call TRBD2 went unverified against the DNA. TRBV21-1 is reported as a pseudogene. The CDR3 extends over 15 amino acids. This chain's CDR3 is CASSKVAGESYEQYF. The CDR3 nucleotides read TGTGCCAGCAGCAAGGTGGCGGGAGAGTCCTACGAGCAGTACTTC.

The CDR3 is CGRSYNSPLHF. CDR3 sequence (DNA): TGTGGTCGCTCCTATAATTCACCCCTCCACTTT. V gene TRBV14 combines with J gene TRBJ1-6; no reliable D call. Germline V gene data show CDR1 as SGHDN and CDR2 as FVKESK. The CDR3 covers 11 residues.

The chain has TRBV5-1 and TRBJ1-1; D is possibly TRBD1 (6 bases). V lost 5 bases, J lost 7 bases, and 18 bases lay in between. Germline loops: CDR1 SGHRS, CDR2 YFSETQ. The CDR3 loop spans 14 amino acids. As DNA, the CDR3 is TGCGCCAGCAGTAGATCAGGGGATTTACTTGAAGCTTTCTTT. Protein product: CASSRSGDLLEAFF. Based on the CDR3 plus reference TRBV5-1 and TRBJ1-1, the full variable domain is KAGVTQTPRYLIKTRGQQVTLSCSPISGHRSVSWYQQTPGQGLQFLFEYFSETQRNKGNFPGRFSGRQFSNSRSEMNVSTLELGDSALYLCASSRSGDLLEAFFGQGTRLTVV.

DNA for the CDR3: TGTGCCAGCAGCGGAAGCGGACGAAGGGATACGCAGTATTTT. It encodes CASSGSGRRDTQYF. The gene calls are TRBV9 and TRBJ2-3; TRBD2 is a possible D gene (5 bases). V lost 3 bases and J 6 bases, leaving 14 bases between the germline ends. The CDR3 consists of 14 residues. Germline V gene data show CDR1 as SGDLS and CDR2 as YYNGEE.

This clone was observed a few times. The genes are TRBV28 and TRBJ2-2; maybe TRBD1 (6 bases). The CDR3 covers 14 residues. CDR1 and CDR2 from the germline V gene are MDHEN and SYDVKM. Trimming stripped 3 bases from V and 6 bases from J, with 11 bases between. This chain's CDR3 is CASSLAGASGELFF. For the CDR3, the DNA is TGTGCCAGCAGTTTGGCAGGGGCGTCCGGGGAGCTGTTTTTT.

The chain joins TRBV3-1 (or the pseudogene TRBV3-2) to TRBJ2-7; TRBD2 might be the D (6 bases). This CDR3 has 15 residues. V was shortened by 1 base and J by 2 bases, with 12 bases between the two germline ends. The germline CDR1 and CDR2 sequences are LGHDT and YNNKEL (reference sequence). The CDR3 loop is CASSQGGGGTYEQYF. The CDR3 nucleotides read TGTGCCAGCAGCCAAGGAGGAGGCGGGACCTACGAGCAGTACTTC.

A few counts support this clone. This sequence joins TRBV4-1 and TRBJ2-7; D uncertain. Trimming took 4 bases from V and 0 from J, leaving 16 bases between them. The CDR3 extends over 16 amino acids. In germline, CDR1 is MGHRA, CDR2 YSYEKL. DNA for the CDR3: TGCGCCAGCAGCCTCTTCGAACGGAGCAGCTCCTACGAGCAGTACTTC. Translated: CASSLFERSSSYEQYF.

This chain connects TRBV7-8 to TRBJ1-1, with 8 bases aligning to TRBD1. CDR1 and CDR2 (germline): SGHVS, FQNEAQ. CDR3 length: 14 residues. Unmatched junction bases numbered 8, after V lost 6 bases and J lost 5 bases. CDR3 DNA sequence: TGTGCCAGCAGGTATTCCCAGGGGGCTACTGAAGCTTTCTTT. Translated: CASRYSQGATEAFF.

The rearrangement uses TRBV6-1 and TRBJ2-1, with 8 bases fitting TRBD2. After removal of 0 bases from V and 15 bases from J, the junction contained 16 bases not matched to a gene. The germline V gene encodes CDR1 MNHNS and CDR2 SASEGT. The CDR3 runs 16 residues. CDR3 bases: TGTGCCAGCAGTGAAGCGCACGCGGGGGGCCGGGGGATGGTGTTCTTC. This encodes CASSEAHAGGRGMVFF.

The V gene is TRBV5-6, the J gene TRBJ1-2; TRBD1 might be the D (5 bases). Germline V gives CDR1 SGHDT, CDR2 YYEEEE. The CDR3 has 17 amino acids. V lost 4 bases, J lost 0 bases, and 19 bases lay in between. CDR3 coding DNA: TGTGCCAGCAGCGCCCAGACAGTATGGGTAGCTAACTATGGCTACACCTTC. Its translation: CASSAQTVWVANYGYTF.

The rearrangement joins TRBV7-9 to TRBJ1-3, with D unclear. Trimming pared 5 bases from V and 0 bases from J, leaving 17 bases between. This CDR3 has 17 residues. Germline CDR1 and CDR2: SEHNR and FQNEAQ (reference sequence). CDR3 DNA: TGTGCCAGCAGCCCCCACGAGGGATCGGTCTCTGGAAACACCATATATTTT. Translated: CASSPHEGSVSGNTIYF.

J is TRBJ2-2 and V is TRBV19; tentative D call: TRBD2 (5 bases). V lost 6 bases, J lost 2 bases, and 16 bases lay in between. Germline V gives CDR1 LNHDA, CDR2 SQIVND (reference sequence). There are 16 residues in the CDR3. CDR3 amino acids: CASRWRSGRNTGELFF. CDR3 DNA: TGTGCCAGTAGATGGAGATCGGGGAGAAACACCGGGGAGCTGTTTTTT.

The chain's CDR3 is CASSPNLAGVPGELFF. DNA for the CDR3: TGTGCCAGCTCACCGAACCTAGCGGGAGTCCCCGGGGAGCTGTTTTTT. The V call is TRBV18, the J call TRBJ2-2; 10 bases are a match to TRBD2. V lost 3 bases, J lost 6 bases, and 7 bases stayed unmatched. The germline V gene has CDR1 KGHSH and CDR2 LQKENI. This CDR3 spans 16 amino acids.

The chain couples TRBV27 to TRBJ2-2; 9 positions agree with TRBD2. Trimming at V came to 3 bases and at J to 6 bases, leaving 5 bases not matched to a gene. CDR3 length: 15 amino acids. Germline assignment: CDR1 MNHEY and CDR2 SMNVEV (reference sequence). Written as DNA, the CDR3 is TGTGCCAGCAGTTTCGTGCGGGGGGGATCCGGGGAGCTGTTTTTT. Residues: CASSFVRGGSGELFF.

The chain recombines TRBV5-5 with TRBJ1-1, with D possibly matching TRBD1 (6 bases). CDR3 length: 12 amino acids. Germline V gene sequence: CDR1 SGHKS, CDR2 YYEKEE (reference sequence). Trimming took off 4 bases at V and 5 bases at J, with 9 bases between the two ends. CDR3 bases: TGTGCCAGCAGCATCAGGGGTACTGAAGCTTTCTTT. Translation gives CASSIRGTEAFF.

The chain joins TRBV29-1 to TRBJ1-1; D is ambiguous. V gave up 4 bases and J gave up 4 bases, with 10 bases separating them. Germline CDR1 is SQVTM and CDR2 is ANQGSEA. The CDR3 contains 12 residues. The CDR3 spells CSVASWSTEAFF. In DNA form, the CDR3 reads TGCAGCGTTGCTTCCTGGAGCACTGAAGCTTTCTTT.